This paragraph covers one TCR beta chain sequence. Clones were read by immunoSEQ multiplex PCR, and TCRdb kept only the in-frame ones, dropping some. The sample carries about 49,000 clones, 92% recorded once. The sample comes from a study of T cell changes during pregnancy in multiple sclerosis. The V gene lost 5 bases and the J gene lost 5 bases, with 17 bases spanning the gap. Germline values: CDR1 SGHTA, CDR2 FQGNSA. The CDR3 loop spans 15 amino acids. The material was peripheral blood, obtained after pregnancy. The V call is TRBV7-2, the J call TRBJ2-3; D perhaps matches TRBD2 (5 bases). The receptor's source is a female donor with multiple sclerosis, enrolled in a pregnancy study. The CDR3 DNA reads TGTGCCAGCAGCCCCTTCACGGGGTTGAGAGATACGCAGTATTTT. Amino acids: CASSPFTGLRDTQYF.